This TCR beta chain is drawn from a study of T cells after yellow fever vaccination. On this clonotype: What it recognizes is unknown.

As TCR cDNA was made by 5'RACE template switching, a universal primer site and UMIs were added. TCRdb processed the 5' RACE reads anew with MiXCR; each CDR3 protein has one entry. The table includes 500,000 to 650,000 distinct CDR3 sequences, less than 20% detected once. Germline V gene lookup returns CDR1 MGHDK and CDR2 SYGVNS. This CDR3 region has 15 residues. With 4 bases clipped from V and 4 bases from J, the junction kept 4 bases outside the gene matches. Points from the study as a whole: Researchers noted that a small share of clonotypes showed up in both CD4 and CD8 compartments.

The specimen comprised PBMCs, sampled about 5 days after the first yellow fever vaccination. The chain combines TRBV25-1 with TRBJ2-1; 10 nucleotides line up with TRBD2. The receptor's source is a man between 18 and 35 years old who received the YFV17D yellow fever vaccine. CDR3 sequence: CASSGSGGRYNEQFF. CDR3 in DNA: TGTGCCAGCAGTGGTAGCGGGGGGCGATACAATGAGCAGTTCTTC.